These 30 T cell receptor beta chains originate from one sample sequenced in a study of blood T cells in healthy people across ages. Alongside a J-beta primer mix, a sample-barcoded 5' primer served in a second PCR lasting 7 to 11 cycles. TCRdb used MiXCR to reprocess the 5' RACE reads, holding one entry per CDR3 protein. The sample lists approximately 1,100,000 distinct CDR3 sequences, 40% to 50% occurring once. What was sequenced was blood. The source is an older woman in good health.

The V call is TRBV27, the J call TRBJ2-7; D perhaps matches TRBD2 (6 bases). This CDR3 has 13 amino acids. Germline CDR1 MNHEY, CDR2 SMNVEV (reference sequence). Trimming took off 7 bases at V and 3 bases at J, with 13 bases between the two ends. CDR3 coding DNA: TGTGCCAGCAATGACAATAGCGGCTACGAGCAGTACTTC. It encodes CASNDNSGYEQYF.

This clonotype came up a few times. The rearrangement joins TRBV28 to TRBJ2-7; 7 nucleotides line up with TRBD1. Germline CDR1 and CDR2: MDHEN and SYDVKM. The ends lost 5 bases at V and 0 bases at J; junction bases unmatched: 7. The length of the CDR3 is 15 residues. Here the CDR3 DNA reads TGTGCCAGCAGTCGTCTACAGGGGCTCTCCTACGAGCAGTACTTC. Its protein product is CASSRLQGLSYEQYF.

This clonotype was observed a handful of times. V and J are TRBV5-1 and TRBJ2-7; 10 bases are shared with TRBD2. J was trimmed by 0 bases and V by 0 bases; bases with no gene match: 9. Germline values: CDR1 SGHRS, CDR2 YFSETQ. The CDR3 consists of 18 residues. Written as DNA, the CDR3 is TGCGCCAGCAGCTTGGGGCTAGCGGGAGTTCCCCCCTCCTACGAGCAGTACTTC. Its translation: CASSLGLAGVPPSYEQYF.

V gene TRBV20-1 combines with J gene TRBJ2-3, with 7 bases lining up with TRBD2. With V trimmed by 3 bases and J by 0 bases, 6 bases remained unmatched. Germline CDR1 DFQATT, CDR2 SNEGSKA (reference sequence). The CDR3 totals 15 residues. The CDR3 sequence is CSASGGGSSTDTQYF. Written as DNA, the CDR3 is TGCAGTGCTAGCGGCGGCGGGAGTAGCACAGATACGCAGTATTTT.

The V call is TRBV13, the J call TRBJ1-2, with 8 nucleotides matching TRBD1. With 5 bases clipped from V and 5 bases from J, the junction kept 16 bases outside the gene matches. The length of the CDR3 is 17 residues. Germline V gives CDR1 PRHDT, CDR2 FYEKMQ (reference sequence). CDR3 bases: TGTGCCAGCAGCCCAGACAGGGGCCCCGACGAGAGTTATGGCTACACCTTC. Protein product: CASSPDRGPDESYGYTF.

Regarding this clonotype: A junction end diverges from the germline sequence, so it may reflect a read error. This chain links TRBV12-3 or TRBV12-4 with TRBJ2-1; D is unclear. The CDR3 contains 14 residues. CDR3 coding DNA: TGTGCCAGCACCTCGGGTATCTCCTACAATGGGCAGTTCTTC. Translation gives CASTSGISYNGQFF.

This clonotype was seen a few times. The V gene is TRBV20-1, the J gene TRBJ2-7; D ambiguous. From germline, CDR1 is DFQATT and CDR2 SNEGSKA (reference sequence). V was trimmed by 3 bases and J by 3 bases, leaving 6 bases between them. The CDR3 spans 11 residues. The DNA for the CDR3 is TGCAGTGCTAGTGTAGGCTACGAGCAGTACTTC. Its translation is CSASVGYEQYF.

The chain carries TRBV28 and TRBJ2-1, with 9 bases that match TRBD2. The length of the CDR3 is 16 residues. Trimming removed 6 bases from V and 6 bases from J; junction bases left unmatched: 12. Germline V lookup: CDR1 MDHEN, CDR2 SYDVKM. The CDR3 sequence is CASRPLLAGEPNEQFF. CDR3 DNA: TGTGCCAGCAGGCCATTGTTAGCGGGAGAACCCAATGAGCAGTTCTTC.

This clonotype was found a few times. The CDR3 sequence: CASSYSALGASSNQPQHF. The CDR3 DNA is TGTGCCAGCAGTTATTCGGCATTAGGGGCCTCTAGCAATCAGCCCCAGCATTTT. This sequence joins TRBV6-5 and TRBJ1-5; TRBD1 might be the D (5 bases). V gave up 3 bases and J gave up 0 bases, with 18 bases separating them. This CDR3 has 18 residues. CDR1 is MNHEY and CDR2 is SVGAGI in the germline V gene.

This clonotype has only a few counts. The CDR3 DNA reads TGTGCCAGCACTGGGGTTAGCGGGAGTTTCTACGAGCAGTACTTC. Its protein is CASTGVSGSFYEQYF. The V and J genes are TRBV28 and TRBJ2-7; 9 bases line up with TRBD2. Germline CDR1 is MDHEN and CDR2 is SYDVKM. The length of the CDR3 is 15 residues. The V segment lost 7 bases and the J segment 3 bases; nucleotides outside the gene matches: 10.

In DNA, the CDR3 is TGTGCCAGCAGCCCTCCCTTCTCCGCAGCAGACAATGAGCAGTTCTTC. Translated, it gives CASSPPFSAADNEQFF. This rearrangement joins TRBV9 to TRBJ2-1; D ambiguous. The CDR3 spans 16 residues. V was trimmed by 4 bases and J by 5 bases, leaving 19 bases between them. Germline lookup yields CDR1 SGDLS and CDR2 YYNGEE. Full variable domain (outside the CDR3, taken from reference TRBV9 and TRBJ2-1): DSGVTQTPKHLITATGQRVTLRCSPRSGDLSVYWYQQSLDQGLQFLIQYYNGEERAKGNILERFSAQQFPDLHSELNLSSLELGDSALYFCASSPPFSAADNEQFFGPGTRLTVL.

The V and J genes are TRBV5-8 and TRBJ2-4, with D maybe TRBD2 (6 bases). This CDR3 is 15 amino acids long. The V and J ends lost 0 bases and 9 bases respectively, with 16 bases between them. The V gene's germline CDR1 is SGHTS and CDR2 YDEGEE. The CDR3 coding sequence is TGTGCCAGCAGCTTGGCTGGGACTGGAGTAAGCATTCAGTACTTC. Protein: CASSLAGTGVSIQYF.

The V call is TRBV7-8, the J call TRBJ2-5, with 8 bases identical to TRBD2. The CDR3 has 16 amino acids. Germline V gene lookup returns CDR1 SGHVS and CDR2 FQNEAQ. Unmatched junction bases numbered 4, after V lost 1 base and J lost 0 bases. CDR3 protein: CASSLGGLEYQETQYF. The CDR3 DNA reads TGTGCCAGCAGCTTAGGGGGACTAGAGTACCAAGAGACCCAGTACTTC.

This rearrangement joins TRBV5-6 to TRBJ2-7; weak D call: TRBD1 (6 bases). From germline, CDR1 is SGHDT and CDR2 YYEEEE. There are 14 residues in the CDR3. Trimming took off 6 bases at V and 4 bases at J, with 17 bases between the two ends. In DNA form, the CDR3 reads TGTGCCAGCACACACTCAGGGGCCCGATACGAGCAGTACTTC. Its protein is CASTHSGARYEQYF.

The J gene is TRBJ2-5, the V gene TRBV7-2; 7 bases line up with TRBD1. The germline V gene encodes CDR1 SGHTA and CDR2 FQGNSA. The J segment lost 13 bases and the V segment lost 1 base, leaving 3 bases of the junction unmatched. CDR3 length: 11 residues. The CDR3 bases are TGTGCCAGCAGCTTAGAGGGGGCTTTGTACTTC. It translates to CASSLEGALYF. The complete variable domain, with remaining parts taken from reference TRBV7-2 and TRBJ2-5, reads GAGVSQSPSNKVTEKGKDVELRCDPISGHTALYWYRQSLGQGLEFLIYFQGNSAPDKSGLPSDRFSAERTGGSVSTLTIQRTQQEDSAVYLCASSLEGALYFGPGTRLLVL.

The J gene is TRBJ2-6, the V gene TRBV7-7; no firm D call. Trimming shortened V by 5 bases and J by 3 bases, and 8 bases separated the two germline ends. The germline CDR1 and CDR2 sequences are SSHAT and FNYEAQ (reference sequence). The CDR3 is made up of 14 amino acids. The CDR3 reads CASSQNVGANVLTF. Written as DNA, the CDR3 is TGTGCCAGCAGCCAAAACGTTGGGGCCAACGTCCTGACTTTC.

A few counts support this clonotype. CDR3 in amino acids: CASSLSGTGVGYGYTF. CDR3 nucleotides: TGTGCCAGCAGTTTATCAGGGACAGGGGTTGGCTATGGCTACACCTTC. V usage is TRBV27 and J usage is TRBJ1-2; 10 nucleotides line up with TRBD1. The CDR3 is 16 amino acids. CDR1 MNHEY and CDR2 SMNVEV come from the germline V gene (reference sequence). With V trimmed by 0 bases and J by 4 bases, 5 bases remained unmatched.

V usage is TRBV10-3 and J usage is TRBJ2-1; 8 nucleotides align to TRBD1. V lost 3 bases, J lost 6 bases, and 10 bases stayed unmatched. CDR1 and CDR2 (germline): ENHRY, SYGVKD. This CDR3 spans 16 amino acids. The CDR3 DNA follows: TGTGCCATCAGTGAAGGCTCGCAGGGGGCGGTCAATGAGCAGTTCTTC. Translation gives CAISEGSQGAVNEQFF.

The chain is built from TRBV7-9 and TRBJ2-7; D is undetermined. V dropped 6 bases and J dropped 1 base, with 19 bases sitting between them. Germline CDR1 and CDR2: SEHNR and FQNEAQ (reference sequence). The CDR3 is 16 amino acids. DNA for the CDR3: TGTGCCAGCAGTTCCGTAGATAAGACAAGGTCCTACGAGCAGTACTTC. Amino acid sequence: CASSSVDKTRSYEQYF.

The chain recombines TRBV27 with TRBJ2-7; D remains ambiguous. Trimming removed 8 bases at V and 5 bases at J, with 7 bases between. This CDR3 is 10 amino acids long. CDR1 is MNHEY and CDR2 is SMNVEV in the germline V gene (reference sequence). The CDR3 loop reads CASGYNEQYF. The CDR3, as DNA: TGTGCCAGCGGATACAACGAGCAGTACTTC.

This chain uses TRBV12-3 or TRBV12-4 with TRBJ2-3, with D possibly matching TRBD2 (6 bases). The length of the CDR3 is 17 residues. V was clipped by 3 bases and J by 2 bases, with 18 bases between them. Written as DNA, the CDR3 is TGTGCCAGCAGTTTTCGGACCGGGCCGGGACTCACAGATACGCAGTATTTT. As protein: CASSFRTGPGLTDTQYF.

The V gene is TRBV5-1, the J gene TRBJ2-4; D might be TRBD2 (5 bases). The J call is uncertain, as TRBJ2-7 better fits the DNA end. Germline V gives CDR1 SGHRS, CDR2 YFSETQ. The CDR3 is 13 amino acids. CDR3 sequence (DNA): TGCGCCAGCAGGGCAAGCGGAGTAAACGAGCAGTACTTC. This encodes CASRASGVNEQYF.

J is TRBJ2-1 and V is TRBV5-1; TRBD2 agrees at 11 bases. This CDR3 has 16 residues. V shed 5 bases and J 1 base; nucleotides not matched to a gene: 5. CDR1 is SGHRS and CDR2 is YFSETQ in the germline V gene. CDR3 protein: CASRSTSGDSYNEQFF. Written as DNA, the CDR3 is TGCGCCAGCAGATCGACTAGCGGGGATTCCTACAATGAGCAGTTCTTC.

The chain links TRBV10-3 to TRBJ2-2, with D tentatively TRBD2 (6 bases). Germline V gene sequence: CDR1 ENHRY, CDR2 SYGVKD. The CDR3 has 17 amino acids. V lost 2 bases and J 3 bases, leaving 16 bases between the germline ends. The CDR3 here is CAISEAPSGVHTGELFF. CDR3 DNA sequence: TGTGCCATCAGTGAGGCCCCCTCGGGAGTGCACACCGGGGAGCTGTTTTTT.

This clonotype occurred a few times. This chain connects TRBV5-6 to TRBJ2-4; 14 bases align to TRBD2. The germline gives CDR1 SGHDT, CDR2 YYEEEE. The CDR3 is made up of 15 amino acids. V lost 4 bases, J lost 12 bases, and 9 bases stayed unmatched. The CDR3 DNA is TGTGCCAGCAGCCCTACGCCGGGACTAGCGGGAGCTCAGTACTTC. It is translated as CASSPTPGLAGAQYF.

This clonotype was seen more than once but under ten times. The V and J genes are TRBV10-3 and TRBJ2-7; TRBD1 or TRBD2 may be the D gene (5 bases each). The CDR3 has 16 residues. Germline CDR1 ENHRY, CDR2 SYGVKD. V shed 0 bases and J shed 7 bases, with 19 bases lying between them. The CDR3 DNA follows: TGTGCCATCAGTGAGTCTCGGGAAGGGGCACTTGGGGAGCAGTACTTC. Translated: CAISESREGALGEQYF.

The V gene is TRBV12-3 or TRBV12-4, the J gene TRBJ2-5; tentatively, D is TRBD1 or TRBD2 (6 bases each). This CDR3 is 15 amino acids long. Trimming took 5 bases from V and 4 from J, leaving 17 bases between them. The CDR3 DNA follows: TGTGCCAGCAGTGCCTGGGGCAGGGGAGGAGAGACCCAGTACTTC. The encoded protein is CASSAWGRGGETQYF.

This sequence joins TRBV6-5 and TRBJ2-5; 7 nucleotides match TRBD2. There are 16 residues in the CDR3. The junction had 13 bases not matched to a gene; V was cut back by 6 bases and J by 3 bases. Germline CDR1 reads MNHEY; CDR2 reads SVGAGI. The CDR3, as DNA: TGTGCCAGCAGCTCCACGAACGTGCTAGCGGAAGAGACCCAGTACTTC. Its translation is CASSSTNVLAEETQYF.

The chain links TRBV29-1 to TRBJ2-7, with 8 positions matching TRBD2. Per germline, CDR1 SQVTM and CDR2 ANQGSEA. This CDR3 is built from 11 residues. The ends lost 7 bases at V and 6 bases at J; junction bases unmatched: 5. CDR3 region: CSGGGFPEQYF. For the CDR3, the DNA is TGCAGCGGCGGGGGGTTCCCCGAGCAGTACTTC.

This chain links TRBV27 with TRBJ2-1, with unresolved D. This CDR3 has 13 amino acids. Looked up from germline, CDR1 is MNHEY and CDR2 is SMNVEV (reference sequence). Trimming cost V 3 bases and J 4 bases, with 7 bases left between them. The DNA for the CDR3 is TGTGCCAGCAGTTTCGACTGGTACAATGAGCAGTTCTTC. As protein: CASSFDWYNEQFF.